A selection of T cell receptor beta chains follows, all from one sample in a study of regulatory dendritic cells for organ transplantation. The assay was immunoSEQ multiplex PCR, and TCRdb's table has in-frame clones only and misses some. Among approximately 4,400 clones listed, 60% to 75% were seen once. Their cognate antigens are unknown. The specimen was memory CD8+ T cells from blood cultured with dendritic cells. The receptors were gathered from a human donor in good health. Each CDR3 is given with its conserved first and last residue. Fields, in order: clone size, D gene, V gene, J gene, CDR3 DNA, CDR3 protein. The D gene is left open where the match is weak. Size is stated for part of the rows, as once, few or many counts, or as a class when the clone is expanded.

abundance: .
d_gene: .
v_gene: TRBV6-5
j_gene: TRBJ2-1
CDR3nt: TGTGCCAGCAGTCAAGGAGAGGGAGCAGGAAATGAGCAGTTCTTC
CDR3aa: CASSQGEGAGNEQFF

abundance: .
d_gene: TRBD1
v_gene: TRBV5-5
j_gene: TRBJ1-2
CDR3nt: TGTGCCAGCGACCCTTACGACAGGGGCGGCTATGGCTACACCTTC
CDR3aa: CASDPYDRGGYGYTF

abundance: .
d_gene: .
v_gene: TRBV30
j_gene: TRBJ1-1
CDR3nt: TGTGCCTGGAGTGAGGATATCGGCACTGAAGCTTTCTTT
CDR3aa: CAWSEDIGTEAFF

abundance: medium-sized
d_gene: TRBD2
v_gene: TRBV28
j_gene: TRBJ2-7
CDR3nt: TGTGCCAGCACCCGAGGACTAGCGGCTTACGAGCAGTACTTC
CDR3aa: CASTRGLAAYEQYF

abundance: .
d_gene: TRBD1
v_gene: TRBV2
j_gene: TRBJ1-1
CDR3nt: TGTGCCAGCGCGGACAGGCTTGAAGCTTTCTTT
CDR3aa: CASADRLEAFF

abundance: once
d_gene: TRBD2
v_gene: TRBV6-4
j_gene: TRBJ2-3
CDR3nt: TGTGCCAGCAGTGACTCGCGGGGGGCAGTGGATACGCAGTATTTT
CDR3aa: CASSDSRGAVDTQYF

abundance: .
d_gene: .
v_gene: TRBV7-8
j_gene: TRBJ2-7
CDR3nt: TGTGCCAGCAGCTTAGAAGGACCATCCTACGAGCAGTACTTC
CDR3aa: CASSLEGPSYEQYF

abundance: .
d_gene: .
v_gene: TRBV7-9
j_gene: TRBJ1-2
CDR3nt: TGTGCCAGCAGCGGAGGTGTGGCAGGATTAGCCTATGGCTACACCTTC
CDR3aa: CASSGGVAGLAYGYTF

abundance: few
d_gene: .
v_gene: TRBV19
j_gene: TRBJ2-7
CDR3nt: TGTGCCAGTAGCCAACCAGGGGCCTTCGAGCAGTACTTC
CDR3aa: CASSQPGAFEQYF

abundance: .
d_gene: TRBD1
v_gene: TRBV25-1
j_gene: TRBJ2-3
CDR3nt: TGTGCCAGCAGAAGGGGGCTGGATACGCAGTATTTT
CDR3aa: CASRRGLDTQYF

abundance: .
d_gene: .
v_gene: TRBV19
j_gene: TRBJ1-4
CDR3nt: TGTGCCAGTAGTATCCTCTCCCAGGGCGAACTGTTTTTT
CDR3aa: CASSILSQGELFF

abundance: few
d_gene: .
v_gene: TRBV2
j_gene: TRBJ2-1
CDR3nt: TGTGCCAGCAGTGATGGGGTAAATGAGCAGTTCTTC
CDR3aa: CASSDGVNEQFF

abundance: .
d_gene: .
v_gene: TRBV18
j_gene: TRBJ1-2
CDR3nt: TGTGCCAGCTCACCGAAAGAGAATTATGGCTACACCTTC
CDR3aa: CASSPKENYGYTF

abundance: few
d_gene: TRBD1
v_gene: TRBV15
j_gene: TRBJ1-2
CDR3nt: TGTGCCACCGATACGACAGGGGAATTCGGGGGCTACACCTTC
CDR3aa: CATDTTGEFGGYTF

abundance: .
d_gene: .
v_gene: TRBV6-1
j_gene: TRBJ2-5
CDR3nt: TGTGCCAGCAGTGCAGCATCAGGTGAACAAGAGACCCAGTACTTC
CDR3aa: CASSAASGEQETQYF

abundance: .
d_gene: .
v_gene: TRBV6-5
j_gene: TRBJ2-3
CDR3nt: TGTGCCAGCAGTCCCAGACTCACAGATACGCAGTATTTT
CDR3aa: CASSPRLTDTQYF

abundance: .
d_gene: .
v_gene: TRBV4-2
j_gene: TRBJ1-1
CDR3nt: TGTGCCAGCAGCCAAGGGTGGACTCGGGGGACTGAAGCTTTCTTT
CDR3aa: CASSQGWTRGTEAFF

abundance: .
d_gene: .
v_gene: TRBV16
j_gene: TRBJ1-1
CDR3nt: TGTGCCAGCAGCCAAGACAGGAACACTGAAGCTTTCTTT
CDR3aa: CASSQDRNTEAFF

abundance: .
d_gene: .
v_gene: TRBV5-1
j_gene: TRBJ1-2
CDR3nt: TGCGCCAGCAGTCGACTTAGAACCCCCCCTGCGCGAAAAGGCCACACCTTC
CDR3aa: CASSRLRTPPARKGHTF

abundance: few
d_gene: .
v_gene: TRBV11-2
j_gene: TRBJ2-1
CDR3nt: TGTGCCAGCAGCTTTCTTGACAATGAGCAGTTCTTC
CDR3aa: CASSFLDNEQFF

abundance: few
d_gene: TRBD1
v_gene: TRBV19
j_gene: TRBJ1-5
CDR3nt: TGTGCCAGTAGTATCCGACAGGGCTATAGCAATCAGCCCCAGCATTTT
CDR3aa: CASSIRQGYSNQPQHF

abundance: .
d_gene: .
v_gene: TRBV5-6
j_gene: TRBJ2-7
CDR3nt: TGTGCCAGCAGCTTGGAAATATTACGCACACCGGCTTACGAGCAGTACTTC
CDR3aa: CASSLEILRTPAYEQYF

abundance: .
d_gene: .
v_gene: TRBV6-5
j_gene: TRBJ1-5
CDR3nt: TGTGCCAGCAAGAGGGGCAGTTATAGCAATCAGCCCCAGCATTTT
CDR3aa: CASKRGSYSNQPQHF

abundance: .
d_gene: TRBD1
v_gene: TRBV7-6
j_gene: TRBJ1-2
CDR3nt: TGTGCCAGCAGCTCCGGACAGGGAATCTATGGCTACACCTTC
CDR3aa: CASSSGQGIYGYTF

abundance: .
d_gene: TRBD2
v_gene: TRBV6-5
j_gene: TRBJ2-1
CDR3nt: TGTGCCAGCAGTTACGGACTAGCGGGAGATGAGCAGTTCTTC
CDR3aa: CASSYGLAGDEQFF

abundance: .
d_gene: TRBD1
v_gene: TRBV6-4
j_gene: TRBJ2-3
CDR3nt: TGTGCCAGCAGTGACGGGACAGGGGGGGATACGCAGTATTTT
CDR3aa: CASSDGTGGDTQYF

abundance: .
d_gene: .
v_gene: TRBV11-2
j_gene: TRBJ2-1
CDR3nt: TGTGCCAGCAGCCGCTACTATGAGCAGTTCTTC
CDR3aa: CASSRYYEQFF

abundance: .
d_gene: .
v_gene: TRBV5-6
j_gene: TRBJ2-2
CDR3nt: TGTGCCAGCAGGCCGAATCGGGACGGGACCACCGGGGAGCTGTTTTTT
CDR3aa: CASRPNRDGTTGELFF

abundance: .
d_gene: .
v_gene: TRBV7-8
j_gene: TRBJ1-6
CDR3nt: TGTGCCAGCAGCCCATTAAAGAGTTTTCGATCGGGCTCCTATAATTCACCCCTCCACTTT
CDR3aa: CASSPLKSFRSGSYNSPLHF

abundance: .
d_gene: TRBD2
v_gene: TRBV27
j_gene: TRBJ2-2
CDR3nt: TGTGCCAGCAGTTTATCAGCGGGGGGCCGCACCGGGGAGCTGTTTTTT
CDR3aa: CASSLSAGGRTGELFF

abundance: .
d_gene: .
v_gene: TRBV27
j_gene: TRBJ1-2
CDR3nt: TGTGCCAGCAGTTTCGAGGGGAACTATGGCTACACCTTC
CDR3aa: CASSFEGNYGYTF

abundance: .
d_gene: .
v_gene: TRBV7-2
j_gene: TRBJ2-3
CDR3nt: TGTGCCAGCAGCACCTTGGGATTGAGGGCGGATACGCAGTATTTT
CDR3aa: CASSTLGLRADTQYF

abundance: .
d_gene: TRBD2
v_gene: TRBV4-2
j_gene: TRBJ2-1
CDR3nt: TGTGCCAGCAGCTCTCGCACTAGCGGGAACAATGAGCAGTTCTTC
CDR3aa: CASSSRTSGNNEQFF

abundance: .
d_gene: TRBD1
v_gene: TRBV27
j_gene: TRBJ1-2
CDR3nt: TGTGCCAGCAGTGAAAAGGGGGCGGAAGGCTACACCTTC
CDR3aa: CASSEKGAEGYTF